This T cell receptor beta chain is from a study of T-cell memory formation after mild COVID-19. TCRdb passed the 5' RACE reads through MiXCR, listing each CDR3 protein once. The data hold around 300,000 distinct CDR3 sequences, with 13% observed a single time. The V end was cut by 4 bases, the J end by 6 bases, with 12 bases between. CDR3 length: 14 amino acids. The sample comprised PBMCs or a T cell subset sorted from them (not recorded which). The source is a young man who had mild COVID-19 (a few samples of this study predate the infection). Cell type and time point are not known. The chain joins TRBV12-3 or TRBV12-4 to TRBJ2-2; no firm D call. The CDR3 spells CASSSLPGAGELFF. DNA for the CDR3: TGTGCCAGCAGTTCCCTCCCGGGTGCCGGGGAGCTGTTTTTT.